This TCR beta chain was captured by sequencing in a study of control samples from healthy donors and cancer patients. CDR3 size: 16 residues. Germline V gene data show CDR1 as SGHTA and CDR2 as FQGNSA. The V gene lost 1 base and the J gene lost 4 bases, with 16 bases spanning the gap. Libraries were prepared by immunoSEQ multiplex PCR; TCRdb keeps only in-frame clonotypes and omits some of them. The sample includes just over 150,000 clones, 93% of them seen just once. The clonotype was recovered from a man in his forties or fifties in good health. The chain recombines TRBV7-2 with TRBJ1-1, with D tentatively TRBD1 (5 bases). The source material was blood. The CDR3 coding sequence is TGTGCCAGCAGCTTAGGAGGAGGGGCCGATGTCACTGAAGCTTTCTTT. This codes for CASSLGGGADVTEAFF.